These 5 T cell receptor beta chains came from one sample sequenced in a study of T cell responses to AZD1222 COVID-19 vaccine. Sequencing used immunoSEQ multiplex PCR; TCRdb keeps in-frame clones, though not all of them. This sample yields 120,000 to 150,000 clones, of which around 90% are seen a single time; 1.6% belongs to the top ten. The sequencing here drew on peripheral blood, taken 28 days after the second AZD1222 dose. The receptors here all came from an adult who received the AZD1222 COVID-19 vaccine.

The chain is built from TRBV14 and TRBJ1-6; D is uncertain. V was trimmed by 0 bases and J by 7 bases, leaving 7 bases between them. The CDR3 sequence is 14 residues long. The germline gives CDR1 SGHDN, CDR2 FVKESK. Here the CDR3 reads CASSQETRNSPLHF. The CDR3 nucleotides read TGTGCCAGCAGCCAAGAGACGAGGAATTCACCCCTCCACTTT.

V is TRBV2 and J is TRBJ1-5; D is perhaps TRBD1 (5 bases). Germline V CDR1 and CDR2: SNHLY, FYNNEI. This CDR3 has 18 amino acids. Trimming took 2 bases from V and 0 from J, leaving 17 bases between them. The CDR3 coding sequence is TGTGCCAGCAGTGAAACGCGCGCAGGGTGGAATAGCAATCAGCCCCAGCATTTT. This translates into CASSETRAGWNSNQPQHF.

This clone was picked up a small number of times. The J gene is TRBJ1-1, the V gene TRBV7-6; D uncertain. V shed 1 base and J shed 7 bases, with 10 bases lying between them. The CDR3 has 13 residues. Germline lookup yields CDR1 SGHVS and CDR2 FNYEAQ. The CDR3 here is CASSLGPRVEAFF. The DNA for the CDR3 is TGTGCCAGCAGCTTAGGTCCTCGAGTTGAAGCTTTCTTT.

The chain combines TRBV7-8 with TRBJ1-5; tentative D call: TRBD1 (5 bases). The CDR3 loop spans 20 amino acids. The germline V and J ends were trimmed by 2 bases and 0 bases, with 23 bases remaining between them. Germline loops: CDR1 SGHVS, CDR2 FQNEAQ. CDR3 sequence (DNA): TGTGCCAGCAGCTTATATTCCGGGGCCGCGCCGCCTTATAGCAATCAGCCCCAGCATTTT. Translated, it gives CASSLYSGAAPPYSNQPQHF.

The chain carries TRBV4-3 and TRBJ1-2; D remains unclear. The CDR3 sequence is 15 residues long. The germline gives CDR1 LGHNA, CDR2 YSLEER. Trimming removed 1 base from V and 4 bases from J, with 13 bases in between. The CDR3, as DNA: TGCGCCAGCAGCCAAGGGGCAGGAATATCCTATGGCTACACCTTC. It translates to CASSQGAGISYGYTF.